These 19 T cell receptor beta chains were sequenced from one sample in a study of blood T cell repertoires in COVID-19. The protocol was immunoSEQ multiplex PCR, while the TCRdb copy is restricted to in-frame clones and leaves out a portion. The profile shows 200,000 to 250,000 clones, 84% of them singletons. Sequencing was performed on peripheral blood. These receptors came from a human donor in a cohort sampled during active COVID-19.

This clone was detected a few times. The rearrangement links TRBV27 to TRBJ2-4, with 7 bases lining up with TRBD1. Trimming cost V 6 bases and J 6 bases; bases outside gene matches: 14. Per germline, CDR1 MNHEY and CDR2 SMNVEV (reference sequence). The CDR3 is 16 residues long. The CDR3: CASSDRAVSRGNIQYF. Here the CDR3 DNA reads TGTGCCAGCAGCGACAGGGCCGTGAGCCGTGGAAACATTCAGTACTTC.

The chain joins TRBV27 to TRBJ1-2; no definite D call. Trimming stripped 2 bases from V and 0 bases from J, with 4 bases between. Germline V gene data show CDR1 as MNHEY and CDR2 as SMNVEV (reference sequence). The CDR3 sequence is 13 residues long. CDR3 sequence reads: CASSLRSNYGYTF. CDR3 nucleotide sequence: TGTGCCAGCAGTTTACGGTCTAACTATGGCTACACCTTC.

This clone was recorded once. This chain joins TRBV28 and TRBJ2-7; the D gene is possibly TRBD2 (5 bases). CDR1 is MDHEN and CDR2 is SYDVKM in the germline V gene. V lost 5 bases to trimming and J lost 2 bases, with 16 bases between them. The CDR3 has 15 amino acids. The CDR3 is CASSAGLSTAYEQYF. CDR3 DNA: TGTGCCAGCAGTGCCGGACTGTCAACAGCCTACGAGCAGTACTTC.

The chain employs TRBV21-1 and TRBJ2-6; the table's TRBD1 call for D was not verified on the DNA. TRBV21-1 is given as a pseudogene. The CDR3 runs 16 residues. The CDR3 DNA follows: TGTGCCAGCCTAAAAATGACAGGGGTGGGGGCCAACGTCCTGACTTTC. Translating gives CASLKMTGVGANVLTF.

This chain connects TRBV28 to TRBJ2-7, with a tentative D call TRBD2 (5 bases). Trimming shortened V by 3 bases and J by 2 bases, and 14 bases separated the two germline ends. Germline CDR1 and CDR2: MDHEN and SYDVKM. The CDR3 consists of 15 residues. The CDR3 region is CASSFGPGRAYEQYF. CDR3 in DNA: TGTGCCAGCAGTTTCGGACCGGGAAGAGCCTACGAGCAGTACTTC.

This chain connects TRBV28 to TRBJ2-1; 9 bases match TRBD2. The CDR3 runs 16 residues. In germline, CDR1 is MDHEN, CDR2 SYDVKM. With V trimmed by 7 bases and J by 4 bases, 11 bases remained unmatched. The CDR3 region has the DNA TGTGCCAGCACCCAACGGGGACTAGCACTTTACAATGAGCAGTTCTTC. Translated: CASTQRGLALYNEQFF. The variable domain in full, with the rest retrieved from reference TRBV28 and TRBJ2-1, is DVKVTQSSRYLVKRTGEKVFLECVQDMDHENMFWYRQDPGLGLRLIYFSYDVKMKEKGDIPEGYSVSREKKERFSLILESASTNQTSMYLCASTQRGLALYNEQFFGPGTRLTVL.

The rearrangement links TRBV14 to TRBJ2-2; D not resolved. V was clipped by 5 bases and J by 6 bases, with 7 bases between them. Looked up from germline, CDR1 is SGHDN and CDR2 is FVKESK. The CDR3 runs 12 residues. In nucleotides, the CDR3 is TGTGCCAGCAGCGAGCTAGCCGGGGAGCTGTTTTTT. This encodes CASSELAGELFF.

The chain combines TRBV14 with TRBJ1-1, with D unclear. Per the germline V gene, CDR1 is SGHDN and CDR2 is FVKESK. The ends were cut back, 2 bases at V and 8 bases at J, with 12 bases in the middle. This CDR3 is 13 amino acids long. The CDR3 reads CASSQLGSWEAFF. Here the CDR3 DNA reads TGTGCCAGCAGCCAATTGGGGAGCTGGGAAGCTTTCTTT.

This clone was recorded once. The chain recombines TRBV7-9 with TRBJ1-2; 7 bases map to TRBD1. In germline, CDR1 is SEHNR, CDR2 FQNEAQ (reference sequence). This CDR3 comprises 14 residues. V shed 5 bases, J shed 2 bases, and the junction held 5 bases outside the gene matches. The CDR3 DNA follows: TGTGCCAGCAGCGGGGGACAGAACAACTATGGCTACACCTTC. This gives the protein CASSGGQNNYGYTF.

The V call is TRBV6-6, the J call TRBJ1-1, with D perhaps matching TRBD1 (5 bases). Germline assignment: CDR1 MNHNY and CDR2 SVGAGI (reference sequence). The CDR3 loop spans 13 amino acids. Trimming stripped 7 bases from V and 1 base from J, with 10 bases between. As DNA, the CDR3 is TGTGCCAGCATCTACGGGGGGAACACTGAAGCTTTCTTT. Encoded protein: CASIYGGNTEAFF.

V gene TRBV6-5 combines with J gene TRBJ2-7; possible D gene TRBD1, 5 bases. In germline, CDR1 is MNHEY, CDR2 SVGAGI. There are 16 residues in the CDR3. V was cut by 0 bases and J by 0 bases, with 12 bases left in between. This CDR3 reads CASSYSWQGNSYEQYF. The CDR3 DNA reads as TGTGCCAGCAGTTACTCTTGGCAGGGTAACTCCTACGAGCAGTACTTC.

V and J are TRBV21-1 and TRBJ2-4; the table calls TRBD1, which could not be checked here. TRBV21-1 is a pseudogene. The CDR3 runs 15 residues. CDR3 bases: TGTGCCAGCAGCAAGGAGACAGGGGCCAAAAACATTCAGTACTTC. This encodes CASSKETGAKNIQYF.

This chain uses TRBV5-4 with TRBJ2-7; a possible D gene is TRBD2 (6 bases). Trimming removed 0 bases from V and 4 bases from J, with 20 bases in between. Germline lookup yields CDR1 SGHNT and CDR2 YYREEE (reference sequence). The CDR3 is 17 amino acids. The CDR3, as DNA: TGTGCCAGCAGCTTGGCTGGGACTCCCCCAAGAACGTACGAGCAGTACTTC. Encoded protein: CASSLAGTPPRTYEQYF.

The gene calls are TRBV27 and TRBJ2-1; 10 bases map to TRBD2. CDR3 length: 17 amino acids. Germline lookup yields CDR1 MNHEY and CDR2 SMNVEV (reference sequence). V was clipped by 2 bases and J by 6 bases; unmatched bases: 10. CDR3: CASSLKPMSGRGNEQFF. CDR3 coding DNA: TGTGCCAGCAGTTTAAAACCGATGAGCGGGAGGGGCAATGAGCAGTTCTTC.

This clone showed up many times. The same CDR3 can be traced to other DNA sequences in this sample. The chain couples TRBV10-3 to TRBJ2-2; TRBD1 is a possible D gene (5 bases). From germline, CDR1 is ENHRY and CDR2 SYGVKD. Trimming took 3 bases from V and 3 from J, leaving 11 bases between them. The CDR3 has 15 amino acids. CDR3 loop: CAISEGQGYTGELFF. As DNA, the CDR3 is TGTGCCATCAGTGAAGGGCAGGGATACACCGGGGAGCTGTTTTTT.

This clone was detected only a few times. V usage is TRBV27 and J usage is TRBJ2-7, with 8 bases lining up with TRBD1. The V and J ends lost 3 bases and 2 bases, in that order; junction bases with no gene match: 6. Germline loops: CDR1 MNHEY, CDR2 SMNVEV (reference sequence). The CDR3 is 15 amino acids. CDR3 amino acids: CASSFSGQAPYEQYF. CDR3 DNA: TGTGCCAGCAGTTTTTCGGGACAGGCCCCCTACGAGCAGTACTTC.

The chain links TRBV10-3 to TRBJ1-4, with D maybe TRBD1 (5 bases). Germline values: CDR1 ENHRY, CDR2 SYGVKD. Trimming removed 0 bases at V and 8 bases at J, with 13 bases between. The length of the CDR3 is 15 residues. CDR3 residues: CAISESGLTREKLFF. CDR3 nucleotide sequence: TGTGCCATCAGTGAGTCGGGGCTGACACGGGAAAAACTGTTTTTT.

This chain links TRBV5-4 with TRBJ2-5; D gene ambiguous. This CDR3 has 12 residues. V lost 2 bases and J 1 base, leaving 3 bases between the germline ends. Germline CDR1 and CDR2: SGHNT and YYREEE (reference sequence). This CDR3 is CASSFSQETQYF. CDR3 nucleotide sequence: TGTGCCAGCAGCTTCAGCCAAGAGACCCAGTACTTC.

The chain carries TRBV7-2 and TRBJ2-1; 9 bases map to TRBD2. Losses at the gene ends were 2 bases for V and 4 bases for J; bases not matched to a gene: 9. The CDR3 extends over 17 amino acids. CDR1 SGHTA and CDR2 FQGNSA come from the germline V gene. CDR3 residues: CASSLFFSGSGYNEQFF. The DNA of the CDR3 is TGTGCCAGCAGCTTATTCTTTAGCGGGAGTGGGTACAATGAGCAGTTCTTC.